This TCR beta chain was sequenced in a study of cytomegalovirus exposure and HLA in healthy donors. The PCR made use of 60 Vbeta and 13 Jbeta primers. Here immunoSEQ multiplex PCR was the method, and the copy in TCRdb shows in-frame clones only, minus some. The sample lists about 110,000 clones, roughly 79% seen once, with 2.2% in the top ten. Comments on this clone: Its antigen is unknown.

Study-level results: Sequencing artifact likely explains a cluster of highly shared sequence variants. By HLA locus, TCR association rates varied in a later analysis, with DRB1 showing the most and HLA-C the fewest.

CDR1 SGHDT and CDR2 YYEEEE come from the germline V gene. Trimming took off 4 bases at V and 0 bases at J, with 14 bases between the two ends. The CDR3 is made up of 15 amino acids. The sequencing sample was made of PBMCs. This clonotype originated in a woman aged 25 to 45 in good health and CMV-seronegative. The chain joins TRBV5-6 to TRBJ2-7; D possibly corresponds to TRBD2 (6 bases). The CDR3, as DNA: TGTGCCAGCAGCCCGGCGGGAAGGAGCTCCTACGAGCAGTACTTC. Encoded protein: CASSPAGRSSYEQYF.